The 12 T cell receptor beta chains given below trace back to one sample, sequenced in a study of T cell responses to AZD1222 COVID-19 vaccine. This table comes from immunoSEQ multiplex PCR, and its TCRdb copy is limited to in-frame clones, with some not included. The sample shows approximately 120,000 clones, approximately 86% of them seen only once. Sequences were derived from peripheral blood, sampled on day 0 of AZD1222 vaccination. The source of these receptors is an adult in good health.

The rearrangement uses TRBV7-2 and TRBJ2-5, with TRBD2 matching over 13 bases. The CDR3 has 18 amino acids. V lost 6 bases, J lost 2 bases, and 12 bases stayed unmatched. Germline V gene data show CDR1 as SGHTA and CDR2 as FQGNSA. The CDR3 region is CASSTGLAGVVAQETQYF. In DNA, the CDR3 is TGTGCCAGCAGTACAGGACTAGCGGGGGTTGTTGCTCAAGAGACCCAGTACTTC.

This chain joins TRBV28 and TRBJ1-2; maybe TRBD1 (5 bases). CDR3 size: 13 residues. Germline lookup yields CDR1 MDHEN and CDR2 SYDVKM. V lost 2 bases and J 5 bases, leaving 9 bases between the germline ends. The CDR3 coding sequence is TGTGCCAGCAGTTTAGGGGGACGGTATGGCTACACCTTC. Translation: CASSLGGRYGYTF.

The chain employs TRBV29-1 and TRBJ1-2; D is perhaps TRBD1 (6 bases). Germline loops: CDR1 SQVTM, CDR2 ANQGSEA. The CDR3 length is 12 residues. Trimming pared 5 bases from V and 4 bases from J, leaving 11 bases between. The CDR3 protein is CSVSRTAYGYTF. In DNA form, the CDR3 reads TGCAGCGTTAGCCGGACAGCCTATGGCTACACCTTC.

V usage is TRBV28 and J usage is TRBJ2-5; D remains ambiguous. This CDR3 contains 13 residues. Looked up from germline, CDR1 is MDHEN and CDR2 is SYDVKM. The V and J ends lost 3 bases and 1 base respectively, with 6 bases between them. CDR3 residues: CASSFVPQETQYF. Written as DNA, the CDR3 is TGTGCCAGCAGTTTTGTCCCCCAAGAGACCCAGTACTTC.

The J gene is TRBJ2-7, the V gene TRBV14; 10 bases agree with TRBD1. The trim removed 2 bases at V and 2 bases at J, leaving 6 bases unmatched. Germline lookup yields CDR1 SGHDN and CDR2 FVKESK. The CDR3 is made up of 16 amino acids. The chain's CDR3 is CASSQLRDRGPYEQYF. CDR3 DNA sequence: TGTGCCAGCAGCCAACTCAGGGACAGGGGCCCCTACGAGCAGTACTTC.

The V and J genes are TRBV5-4 and TRBJ2-3; D might be TRBD1 (5 bases). Trimming shortened V by 0 bases and J by 0 bases, and 11 bases separated the two germline ends. The germline V gene encodes CDR1 SGHNT and CDR2 YYREEE (reference sequence). This CDR3 has 16 amino acids. For the CDR3, the DNA is TGTGCCAGCAGCTTGGTGTCGAGACAGAGCACAGATACGCAGTATTTT. Its translation is CASSLVSRQSTDTQYF.

J is TRBJ2-7 and V is TRBV9; 7 nucleotides agree with TRBD1. Germline V gives CDR1 SGDLS, CDR2 YYNGEE. V lost 0 bases, J lost 3 bases, and 3 bases stayed unmatched. This CDR3 has 14 amino acids. CDR3 sequence (DNA): TGTGCCAGCAGCGTAGAGGGGACAGACTACGAGCAGTACTTC. This codes for CASSVEGTDYEQYF.

This rearrangement joins TRBV27 to TRBJ1-3, with a possible D match to TRBD1 (5 bases). Germline V lookup: CDR1 MNHEY, CDR2 SMNVEV (reference sequence). Trimming cost V 6 bases and J 2 bases, with 11 bases left between them. This CDR3 contains 14 residues. CDR3 region: CASSPRDPGNTIYF. CDR3 DNA: TGTGCCAGCAGCCCCCGGGACCCTGGAAACACCATATATTTT.

The chain links TRBV9 to TRBJ2-2; D gene uncertain. CDR3 length: 13 amino acids. V lost 4 bases and J lost 7, with 11 bases in between. The V gene's germline CDR1 is SGDLS and CDR2 YYNGEE. The CDR3 DNA is TGTGCCAGCAGCACAGATGTCCTCGGGGAGCTGTTTTTT. Its translation is CASSTDVLGELFF.

This sequence joins TRBV7-9 and TRBJ1-1, with 9 bases matching TRBD1. Germline V gene data show CDR1 as SEHNR and CDR2 as FQNEAQ (reference sequence). Trimming at V came to 5 bases and at J to 4 bases, leaving 5 bases not matched to a gene. This CDR3 spans 14 amino acids. CDR3 protein: CASSLDRGSTEAFF. The CDR3 DNA reads TGTGCCAGCAGCCTGGACAGGGGAAGCACTGAAGCTTTCTTT.

This clone was detected only a few times. The sample carries other DNA sequences with the same CDR3. The chain combines TRBV11-2 with TRBJ1-3, with D uncertain. In germline, CDR1 is SGHAT, CDR2 FQNNGV. This CDR3 region has 14 residues. V was cut by 1 base and J by 0 bases, with 4 bases left in between. This CDR3 reads CASSLAVSGNTIYF. The CDR3, as DNA: TGTGCCAGCAGCTTAGCTGTCTCTGGAAACACCATATATTTT.

The V and J genes are TRBV6-2 or TRBV6-3 and TRBJ2-7; 8 bases map to TRBD1. CDR1 and CDR2 (germline): MNHEY, SVGEGT. The length of the CDR3 is 17 residues. Trimming at V came to 6 bases and at J to 3 bases, leaving 16 bases not matched to a gene. The CDR3 loop reads CASSQRTGTKKNYEQYF. CDR3 nucleotide sequence: TGTGCCAGCAGCCAGCGGACAGGGACCAAGAAAAACTACGAGCAGTACTTC.